This TCR beta chain was recorded in a study of shared clonotypes between healthy human individuals. Sequencing was performed with immunoSEQ multiplex PCR; in TCRdb, only in-frame clones are kept and a portion is missing. This table holds a few million clones, around nine tenths found once. Note on this clone: This CDR3 is also generated by other DNA sequences in the sample.

From CD4+ cells came CD45RA+ naive and CD45RA-negative memory subsets. The V end was cut by 3 bases, the J end by 1 base, with 9 bases between. The CDR3 consists of 14 residues. The germline CDR1 and CDR2 sequences are KGHSH and LQKENI. The sequenced material came from naive CD4+ T cells sorted from blood. As to subset: CD45RA+ positively selected. The V gene is TRBV18, the J gene TRBJ1-1; D is perhaps TRBD1 (5 bases). The sequence was obtained from a man younger than 30 in good health. CDR3 DNA: TGTGCCAGCTCACCCGGGGGAACGAACACTGAAGCTTTCTTT. Translating it yields CASSPGGTNTEAFF.